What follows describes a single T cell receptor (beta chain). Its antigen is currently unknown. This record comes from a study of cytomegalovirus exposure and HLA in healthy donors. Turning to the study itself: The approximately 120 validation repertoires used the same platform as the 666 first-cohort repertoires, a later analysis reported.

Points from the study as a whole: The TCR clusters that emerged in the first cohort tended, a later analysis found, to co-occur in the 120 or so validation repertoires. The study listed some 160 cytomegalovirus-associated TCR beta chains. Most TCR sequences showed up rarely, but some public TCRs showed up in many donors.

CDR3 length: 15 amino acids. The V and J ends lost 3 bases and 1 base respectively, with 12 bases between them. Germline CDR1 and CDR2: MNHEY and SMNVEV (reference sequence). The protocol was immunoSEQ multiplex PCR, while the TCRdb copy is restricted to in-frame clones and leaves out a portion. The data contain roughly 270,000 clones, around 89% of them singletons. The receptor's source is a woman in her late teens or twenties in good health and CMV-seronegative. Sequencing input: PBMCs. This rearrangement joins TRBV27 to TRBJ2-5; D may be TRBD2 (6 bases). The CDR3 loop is CASSFGSLFQETQYF. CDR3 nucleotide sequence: TGTGCCAGCAGTTTCGGGAGTCTCTTCCAAGAGACCCAGTACTTC.